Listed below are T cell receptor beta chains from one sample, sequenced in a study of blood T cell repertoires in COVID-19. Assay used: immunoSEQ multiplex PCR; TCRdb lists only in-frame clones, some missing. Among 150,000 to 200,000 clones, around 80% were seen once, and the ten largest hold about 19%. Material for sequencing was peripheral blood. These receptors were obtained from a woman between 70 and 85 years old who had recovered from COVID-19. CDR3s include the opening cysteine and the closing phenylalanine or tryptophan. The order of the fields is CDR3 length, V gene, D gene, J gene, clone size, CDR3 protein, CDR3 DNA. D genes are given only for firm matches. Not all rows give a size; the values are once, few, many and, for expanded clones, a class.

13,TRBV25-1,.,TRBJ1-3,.,CASSEQGGNTIYF,TGTGCCAGCAGTGAGCAGGGAGGAAACACCATATATTTT
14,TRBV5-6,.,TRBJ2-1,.,CASRVEGTLGGQFF,TGTGCCAGCAGAGTGGAGGGGACTCTGGGCGGGCAGTTCTTC
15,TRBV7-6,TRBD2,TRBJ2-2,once,CASSLGTSGTGELFF,TGTGCCAGCAGCTTAGGGACTAGCGGCACCGGGGAGCTGTTTTTT
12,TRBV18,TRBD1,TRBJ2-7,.,CASSPDRDEQYF,TGTGCCAGCTCACCAGACAGGGACGAGCAGTACTTC
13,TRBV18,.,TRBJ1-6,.,CASSPAPGSPLHF,TGTGCCAGCTCACCCGCCCCGGGTTCACCCCTCCACTTT
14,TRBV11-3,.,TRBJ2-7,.,CASSLGTAYGEQYF,TGTGCCAGCAGCTTAGGGACTGCCTACGGAGAGCAGTACTTC
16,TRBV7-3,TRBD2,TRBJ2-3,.,CASSRTSGASTDTQYF,TGTGCCAGCAGCCGGACTAGCGGGGCTAGCACAGATACGCAGTATTTT
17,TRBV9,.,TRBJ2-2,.,CASSTQGRQRAAGELFF,TGTGCCAGCAGCACCCAGGGGCGCCAAAGGGCCGCCGGGGAGCTGTTTTTT
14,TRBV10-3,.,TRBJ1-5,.,CAISAQGSNQPQHF,TGTGCCATCAGTGCCCAGGGGAGCAATCAGCCCCAGCATTTT
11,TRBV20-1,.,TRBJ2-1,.,CSASSRGGQFF,TGCAGTGCTAGCTCTAGGGGGGGGCAGTTCTTC
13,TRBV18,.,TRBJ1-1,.,CASSNQANTEAFF,TGTGCCAGCTCAAACCAGGCTAACACTGAAGCTTTCTTT
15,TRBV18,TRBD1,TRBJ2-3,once,CASSPGTGNRDTQYF,TGTGCCAGCTCACCAGGGACAGGAAATAGAGATACGCAGTATTTT
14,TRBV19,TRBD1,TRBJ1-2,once,CASSHRGGLDGYTF,TGTGCCAGTAGTCACAGGGGAGGTTTAGACGGCTACACCTTC
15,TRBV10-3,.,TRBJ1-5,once,CAISERGAGAGPQHF,TGTGCCATCAGTGAGCGGGGGGCGGGGGCCGGGCCCCAGCATTTT
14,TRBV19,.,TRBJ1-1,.,CASSIEVWRAEAFF,TGTGCCAGTAGTATCGAGGTGTGGAGGGCTGAAGCTTTCTTT
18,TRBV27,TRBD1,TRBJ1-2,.,CASRGTGGSTRGNYGYTF,TGTGCCAGCAGGGGGACAGGTGGGTCTACCCGAGGCAACTATGGCTACACCTTC
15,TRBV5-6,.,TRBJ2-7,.,CASSSRGEVSYEQYF,TGTGCCAGCAGCTCCCGCGGGGAGGTTTCCTACGAGCAGTACTTC
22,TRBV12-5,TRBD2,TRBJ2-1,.,CASGLVLGSTVAGGPENNEQFF,TGTGCTAGTGGTTTGGTACTTGGGAGCACGGTAGCGGGAGGGCCTGAAAACAATGAGCAGTTCTTC
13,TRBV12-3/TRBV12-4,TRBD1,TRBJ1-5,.,CASSLGEGRDRDF,TGTGCCAGCAGTTTAGGAGAGGGTCGGGACAGGGATTTT
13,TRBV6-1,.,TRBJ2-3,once,CASSEGQAGTQYF,TGTGCCAGCAGTGAGGGTCAAGCAGGTACGCAGTATTTT
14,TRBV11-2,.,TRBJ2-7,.,CASSLSALGNEQYF,TGTGCCAGCAGCTTATCAGCCCTCGGGAACGAGCAGTACTTC
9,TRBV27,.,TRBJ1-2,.,CASPLGYTF,TGTGCCAGCCCCCTCGGCTACACCTTC